The T cell receptor (beta chain) under discussion was sequenced for a study of T-cell reconstitution after alpha-beta-depleted transplantation in children. Study conclusions and caveats: It was newly produced T cells that mostly accounted for T-cell counts and diversity one year after transplant. Several hundred expanded graft clones reportedly were the source of alpha-beta T cells about two months after transplant. Day-60 TCRbeta diversity that was high in some patients was derived from surviving recipient T cells and thymic progenitors.

Germline lookup yields CDR1 DFQATT and CDR2 SNEGSKA (reference sequence). The length of the CDR3 is 12 residues. V lost 1 base and J 1 base, leaving 4 bases between the germline ends. This clonotype was seen repeatedly, ten times or more. The antigen is undetermined. Library preparation (for TCRbeta) was performed with unique molecular identifiers. TCRdb ran MiXCR on the PCR reads and lists one entry per CDR3 protein. The data hold 250,000 to 300,000 distinct CDR3 sequences, with approximately 7.3% observed a single time. The V call is TRBV20-1, the J call TRBJ2-5; D ambiguous. The TCR was taken from a female patient younger than 10 who had a stem cell transplant for Fanconi anemia, so the T cells may come from the graft donor. Sequenced material: peripheral blood, taken 360 days after TCRalphabeta/CD19-depleted stem cell transplant. Here the CDR3 DNA reads TGCAGTGCTAGAGTAGGCCAAGAGACCCAGTACTTC. It encodes CSARVGQETQYF.